The sequence of this T cell receptor (beta chain) was determined in a study of spatial heterogeneity in lung cancer. TCRdb redid the calling of the 5' RACE reads with MiXCR, one entry per CDR3 protein. The sample gives 40,000 or so distinct CDR3 sequences, roughly 7.4% of which show up once; 25% to 35% is in the top ten. As to time point: sample taken at primary tumor resection. Tumor, nontumor lung or frozen PBMC supplied whole RNA, sequenced without sorting. Germline trimming cut 5 bases from V and 0 bases from J; bases unmatched to any gene: 3. The CDR3 sequence is 16 residues long. Germline V lookup: CDR1 KGHDR, CDR2 SFDVKD.

The origin of this receptor is a male donor with early-stage non-small cell lung cancer. The chain carries TRBV24-1 and TRBJ2-3, with 11 bases aligning to TRBD2. Specimen: PBMCs, collected at surgery. The CDR3 loop is CATSGLAGHSTDTQYF. The CDR3 DNA reads TGTGCCACCAGTGGACTAGCGGGACACAGCACAGATACGCAGTATTTT.